The subject of this entry is one T cell receptor beta chain. Its antigen remains unknown. Via MiXCR, TCRdb re-called the reads, giving one row per CDR3 protein. The sample shows about 440,000 distinct CDR3 sequences, about a third of them seen only once. These data are taken from a study of T cell repertoires in cytomegalovirus infection. In the study overall: Public TCR beta signatures were indicative of both CMV infection and a matching HLA type. Study-wide points: Clonotype analysis showed dominance of the ex vivo response by HLA-C-restricted CMV-specific TCR beta clonotypes. Carriers of CMV plus the relevant HLA were identified by cumulative public TCR beta family frequency.

Trimming cost V 0 bases and J 0 bases, with 13 bases left between them. This CDR3 comprises 17 residues. Germline CDR1 SNHLY, CDR2 FYNNEI. The clonotype originates from a human donor in good health (CMV status not recorded). Some clones in this sample may be carry-over from other donors' samples. The sample consisted of PBMCs. This rearrangement joins TRBV2 to TRBJ2-3; D is perhaps TRBD2 (8 bases). CDR3 sequence (DNA): TGTGCCAGCAGTGAAGCGCGGGGGGACAGAAGCACAGATACGCAGTATTTT. It is translated as CASSEARGDRSTDTQYF.